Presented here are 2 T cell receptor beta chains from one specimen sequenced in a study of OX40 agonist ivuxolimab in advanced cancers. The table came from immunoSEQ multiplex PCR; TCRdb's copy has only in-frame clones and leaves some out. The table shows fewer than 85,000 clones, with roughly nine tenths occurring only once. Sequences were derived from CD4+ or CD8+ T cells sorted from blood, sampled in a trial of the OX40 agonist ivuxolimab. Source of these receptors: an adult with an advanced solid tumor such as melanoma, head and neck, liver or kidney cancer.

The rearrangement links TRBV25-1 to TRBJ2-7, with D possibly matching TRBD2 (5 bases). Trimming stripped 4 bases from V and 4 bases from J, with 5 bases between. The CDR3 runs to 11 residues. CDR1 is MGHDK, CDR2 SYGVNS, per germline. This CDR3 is CASSAGYEQYF. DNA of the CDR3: TGTGCCAGCAGTGCGGGGTACGAGCAGTACTTC.

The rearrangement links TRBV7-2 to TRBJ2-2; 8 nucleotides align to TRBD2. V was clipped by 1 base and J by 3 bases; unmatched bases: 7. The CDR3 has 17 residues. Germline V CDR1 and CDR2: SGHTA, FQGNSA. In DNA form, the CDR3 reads TGTGCCAGCAGCTTAGTAGTTGGAGCGGGAGACACCGGGGAGCTGTTTTTT. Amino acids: CASSLVVGAGDTGELFF.